This T cell receptor beta chain was obtained from a study of T-cell reconstitution after alpha-beta-depleted transplantation in children. CDR3 size: 14 residues. The V and J ends lost 11 bases and 4 bases respectively, with 15 bases between them. Looked up from germline, CDR1 is ENHRY and CDR2 is SYGVKD. A library of TCRbeta sequences, prepared with unique molecular identifiers, was generated. TCRdb reprocessed the PCR reads via MiXCR and lists one record per CDR3 protein. The sample holds 640,000 or so distinct CDR3 sequences, 16% seen once. The sequence was obtained from a human donor who donated a stem cell graft to a child with acute myeloid leukemia. The sample in question was PBMCs from the stem cell graft donor, obtained from the stem cell graft. The chain links TRBV10-3 to TRBJ2-6, with D perhaps matching TRBD1 (6 bases). The CDR3 nucleotides are TGTGCCTCCGCCCAGGGGTACGGGGCCAACGTCCTGACTTTC. Translating it yields CASAQGYGANVLTF.